Presented here are 18 T cell receptor beta chains from one specimen sequenced in a study of technical replicates of blood from a handful of donors. Some clones are missing from TCRdb's copy, which holds only in-frame ones; the method was immunoSEQ multiplex PCR. This sample yields 25,000 to 40,000 clones, of which 90% to 95% are seen a single time; around 3.9% belongs to the top ten. Input material: PBMCs. Every receptor here comes from a human donor in good health. Some clones in this sample may be carry-over from other donors' samples.

The rearrangement links TRBV4-3 to TRBJ2-6; D call uncertain. The V and J ends lost 1 base and 3 bases respectively, with 10 bases between them. This CDR3 has 16 amino acids. The germline V gene has CDR1 LGHNA and CDR2 YSLEER. CDR3 region: CASSQGGPGGANVLTF. The CDR3, as DNA: TGCGCCAGCAGCCAAGGTGGGCCTGGTGGGGCCAACGTCCTGACTTTC.

The chain employs TRBV6-5 and TRBJ2-7, with 7 bases that match TRBD1. Germline V lookup: CDR1 MNHEY, CDR2 SVGAGI. With V trimmed by 0 bases and J by 5 bases, 4 bases remained unmatched. The CDR3 totals 14 residues. CDR3 protein: CASSYSDRLDEQYF. As DNA, the CDR3 is TGTGCCAGCAGTTACTCGGACAGGCTCGACGAGCAGTACTTC.

The chain recombines TRBV27 with TRBJ1-5; 7 bases align to TRBD1. V was pared by 5 bases and J by 3 bases, with 7 bases of the junction left unmatched. The CDR3 loop spans 15 amino acids. Germline lookup yields CDR1 MNHEY and CDR2 SMNVEV (reference sequence). This CDR3 reads CASSIYGTANQPQHF. Here the CDR3 DNA reads TGTGCCAGCAGTATATACGGGACAGCCAATCAGCCCCAGCATTTT.

The count of this clone is one. The chain is built from TRBV6-6 and TRBJ1-6, with D unclear. This CDR3 contains 13 residues. Germline-derived CDR1 and CDR2 are MNHNY and SVGAGI (reference sequence). V was shortened by 4 bases and J by 7 bases, with 8 bases between the two germline ends. CDR3 sequence (DNA): TGTGCCAGCAGTTCGGAGTTCAATTCACCCCTCCACTTT. Residues: CASSSEFNSPLHF.

The V call is TRBV7-9, the J call TRBJ2-7; 7 positions match TRBD2. Germline V CDR1 and CDR2: SEHNR, FQNEAQ (reference sequence). The V gene end was trimmed by 2 bases and the J gene end by 6 bases; junction bases not matched to a gene: 7. This CDR3 has 14 residues. The CDR3 protein is CASSLRAGISEQYF. The CDR3 region has the DNA TGTGCCAGCAGCTTAAGAGCGGGGATTTCCGAGCAGTACTTC.

V gene TRBV18 combines with J gene TRBJ1-4, with unresolved D. The CDR3 extends over 16 amino acids. V was trimmed by 0 bases and J by 4 bases, leaving 12 bases between them. Germline V lookup: CDR1 KGHSH, CDR2 LQKENI. The CDR3 nucleotides are TGTGCCAGCTCACCACCCTCCGCAGGCGATAATGAAAAACTGTTTTTT. Translation: CASSPPSAGDNEKLFF.

V usage is TRBV11-3 and J usage is TRBJ1-5, with a possible D match to TRBD1 (5 bases). The CDR3 extends over 17 amino acids. CDR1 is SGHNT, CDR2 YENEEA, per germline. V was clipped by 1 base and J by 2 bases, with 15 bases between them. CDR3 protein: CASSLVGGVVGNQPQHF. CDR3 DNA sequence: TGTGCCAGCAGCTTAGTCGGGGGGGTTGTTGGCAATCAGCCCCAGCATTTT.

The rearrangement joins TRBV6-5 to TRBJ1-2, with D possibly being TRBD1 (6 bases). Trimming took off 6 bases at V and 4 bases at J, with 15 bases between the two ends. Per the germline V gene, CDR1 is MNHEY and CDR2 is SVGAGI. CDR3 length: 14 amino acids. CDR3 sequence reads: CASSRTALGYGYTF. The CDR3 DNA reads TGTGCCAGCAGCCGGACAGCTCTTGGCTATGGCTACACCTTC.

This rearrangement joins TRBV7-8 to TRBJ2-7; weak D call: TRBD2 (5 bases). Between the trimmed V and J ends, which lost 6 bases and 7 bases, there was a span of 19 bases. This CDR3 comprises 14 residues. Germline V gene sequence: CDR1 SGHVS, CDR2 FQNEAQ. DNA for the CDR3: TGTGCCAGCAGTTCCCCCCGCGGGTTTGGAGAGCAGTACTTC. It is translated as CASSSPRGFGEQYF.

This clone was counted only a few times. The V gene is TRBV27, the J gene TRBJ1-1; the D gene is possibly TRBD1 (5 bases). The CDR3 spans 15 residues. Germline V CDR1 and CDR2: MNHEY, SMNVEV (reference sequence). V was cut by 6 bases and J by 0 bases, with 14 bases left in between. The CDR3 reads CASSQGVYLNTEAFF. The CDR3 DNA reads TGTGCCAGCAGCCAAGGGGTATACCTGAACACTGAAGCTTTCTTT.

V gene TRBV4-3 combines with J gene TRBJ2-7; 8 bases match TRBD1. The CDR3 runs to 15 residues. V gave up 0 bases and J gave up 3 bases; unmatched junction bases: 4. The germline V gene has CDR1 LGHNA and CDR2 YSLEER. In DNA form, the CDR3 reads TGCGCCAGCAGCCAAGAGTGGGACAGGAGCTACGAGCAGTACTTC. This gives the protein CASSQEWDRSYEQYF.

In this sample, this clone turned up once. The J gene is TRBJ2-3, the V gene TRBV30; TRBD2 agrees at 12 bases. The CDR3 extends over 16 amino acids. V shed 2 bases and J 0 bases; nucleotides not matched to a gene: 3. Germline CDR1 GTSNPN, CDR2 SVGIG (reference sequence). The CDR3 protein is CAWSQGTSGSTDTQYF. The CDR3 region has the DNA TGTGCCTGGAGTCAGGGGACTAGCGGGAGCACAGATACGCAGTATTTT.

The rearrangement joins TRBV2 to TRBJ2-7; possible D gene TRBD2, 6 bases. The CDR3 has 13 residues. Trimming took off 6 bases at V and 5 bases at J, with 14 bases between the two ends. Germline values: CDR1 SNHLY, CDR2 FYNNEI. CDR3 in amino acids: CASSPGGRDEQYF. CDR3 nucleotides: TGTGCCAGCAGCCCCGGGGGAAGGGACGAGCAGTACTTC. The full variable domain, rest sourced from reference TRBV2 and TRBJ2-7, is EPEVTQTPSHQVTQMGQEVILRCVPISNHLYFYWYRQILGQKVEFLVSFYNNEISEKSEIFDDQFSVERPDGSNFTLKIRSTKLEDSAMYFCASSPGGRDEQYFGPGTRLTVT.

The rearrangement links TRBV5-1 to TRBJ1-1, with a possible D match to TRBD1 (6 bases). The CDR3 extends over 13 amino acids. Germline CDR1 SGHRS, CDR2 YFSETQ. Trimming left V 0 bases short and J 4 bases short, with 7 bases between. CDR3: CASSLGGLTEAFF. The CDR3 region has the DNA TGCGCCAGCAGCTTGGGGGGGCTCACTGAAGCTTTCTTT.

This chain joins TRBV5-1 and TRBJ1-2, with D possibly TRBD1 on 5 matching bases. The germline CDR1 and CDR2 sequences are SGHRS and YFSETQ. The CDR3 is made up of 14 amino acids. Between the trimmed V and J ends, which lost 4 bases and 8 bases, there was a span of 18 bases. CDR3 DNA: TGCGCCAGCAGCATCTCGAGTGGGGCAGGGGGCTACACCTTC. Translation: CASSISSGAGGYTF. The variable domain in full, completed from reference TRBV5-1 and TRBJ1-2, reads KAGVTQTPRYLIKTRGQQVTLSCSPISGHRSVSWYQQTPGQGLQFLFEYFSETQRNKGNFPGRFSGRQFSNSRSEMNVSTLELGDSALYLCASSISSGAGGYTFGSGTRLTVV.

This clone was recorded only once. V gene TRBV5-5 combines with J gene TRBJ1-6, with D possibly matching TRBD1 (5 bases). The CDR3 is 14 amino acids. Germline V CDR1 and CDR2: SGHKS, YYEKEE (reference sequence). Trimming shortened V by 2 bases and J by 8 bases, and 11 bases separated the two germline ends. The DNA for the CDR3 is TGTGCCAGCAGCTTCAGGCAGGGATATTCACCCCTCCACTTT. It encodes CASSFRQGYSPLHF.

CDR3: CASSQFGEYGYTF. The CDR3 coding sequence is TGCGCCAGCAGCCAATTCGGGGAGTACGGCTACACCTTC. The chain carries TRBV4-1 and TRBJ1-2, with D unresolved. Germline V gene data show CDR1 as MGHRA and CDR2 as YSYEKL. The CDR3 runs to 13 residues. Trimming removed 2 bases at V and 8 bases at J, with 12 bases between.

The V and J genes are TRBV10-3 and TRBJ2-7; D possibly corresponds to TRBD2 (6 bases). The V end was cut by 3 bases, the J end by 2 bases, with 11 bases between. Germline lookup yields CDR1 ENHRY and CDR2 SYGVKD. The CDR3 sequence is 14 residues long. The CDR3 loop is CAISDRREAYEQYF. CDR3 nucleotide sequence: TGTGCCATCAGTGATCGGCGGGAAGCCTACGAGCAGTACTTC.